The rows below give T cell receptor beta chains drawn from one sample of a study of T cells in Graves' hyperthyroidism and ophthalmopathy. MiXCR was run by TCRdb on the multiplex PCR reads, yielding one entry per CDR3 protein. The sample holds about 640,000 distinct CDR3 sequences, roughly 20% seen once. Source material: blood. The receptors here all came from a man aged 30-40 years with Graves' ophthalmopathy. CDR3s include the opening cysteine and the closing phenylalanine or tryptophan. D genes are given only for firm matches. The size of a clone is reported for some rows only, either as once, few or many, or as a class for expanded clones.

clone_size d_call j_call v_call cdr3_aa cdr3_nt
- - TRBJ2-7 TRBV4-1 CASSQATTYEQYF TGCGCCAGCAGCCAAGCCACAACCTACGAGCAGTACTTC
few TRBD1 TRBJ2-3 TRBV4-1 CASSQGQGAGDTQYF TGCGCCAGCAGCCAAGGGCAGGGGGCTGGAGATACGCAGTATTTT
few - TRBJ2-3 TRBV2 CASSQDTRLSASTDTQYF TGTGCCAGCAGCCAAGACACGAGGCTGTCCGCTTCCACAGATACGCAGTATTTT
- - TRBJ1-2 TRBV6-5 CASSSRTDFGPYGYTF TGTGCCAGCAGTTCCCGGACAGATTTTGGACCTTATGGCTACACCTTC
- TRBD2 TRBJ2-1 TRBV9 CASSATLAGGMNEQFF TGTGCCAGCAGCGCGACACTAGCGGGAGGTATGAATGAGCAGTTCTTC
- TRBD1 TRBJ1-4 TRBV28 CASSSTQGGGEELFF TGTGCCAGCAGCAGCACCCAGGGGGGTGGTGAAGAACTGTTTTTT
few TRBD2 TRBJ2-3 TRBV7-3 CASSSTGTSGIVQYF TGTGCCAGCAGCTCGACCGGGACTAGCGGGATTGTGCAGTATTTT
- - TRBJ2-7 TRBV25-1 CATRSTGRSYEQYF TGTGCCACCCGTTCGACAGGACGCTCCTACGAGCAGTACTTC
- - TRBJ1-5 TRBV27 CASSHDTRGRLDQPQHF TGTGCCAGCAGTCACGATACCCGGGGCAGGTTGGATCAGCCCCAGCATTTT
many TRBD2 TRBJ2-1 TRBV12-3/TRBV12-4 CASSGDYTLNEQFF TGTGCCAGCAGTGGGGACTACACCTTAAATGAGCAGTTCTTC
few TRBD1 TRBJ2-7 TRBV27 CASSLQGQGYYEQYF TGTGCCAGCAGTTTACAGGGACAGGGCTATTACGAGCAGTACTTC
- - TRBJ1-5 TRBV4-1 CASSQRGDSNQPQHF TGCGCCAGCAGCCAGCGAGGGGACAGCAATCAGCCCCAGCATTTT
once TRBD2 TRBJ2-7 TRBV11-2 CASSFNVAGGDEQYF TGTGCCAGCAGCTTCAACGTAGCGGGAGGCGACGAGCAGTACTTC
many - TRBJ2-3 TRBV5-1 CASSLAISGSTDTQYF TGCGCCAGCAGCTTGGCCATTAGCGGAAGCACAGATACGCAGTATTTT
- - TRBJ2-7 TRBV2 CASHPTGHEQYF TGTGCCAGCCATCCGACAGGTCACGAGCAGTACTTC
- - TRBJ2-6 TRBV28 CATTPGGANVLTF TGTGCCACTACACCCGGGGGGGCCAACGTCCTGACTTTC
- TRBD1 TRBJ2-7 TRBV5-1 CASTGPGGIYEQYF TGCGCCAGCACCGGACCAGGGGGCATTTACGAGCAGTACTTC
- - TRBJ1-5 TRBV5-5 CASSSDSYNQPQHF TGTGCCAGCAGCTCTGACAGTTACAATCAGCCCCAGCATTTT
once TRBD2 TRBJ2-1 TRBV27 CASSLYGLAGGPFSNEQLF TGTGCCAGCAGTCTTTACGGACTAGCGGGAGGGCCTTTTAGCAATGAGCAGCTCTTC
- TRBD1 TRBJ2-5 TRBV6-1 CATNRQGAWETQYF TGTGCCACCAATAGACAGGGGGCCTGGGAGACCCAGTACTTC
- - TRBJ2-5 TRBV2 CANLEKETQYF TGTGCCAACTTGGAAAAAGAGACCCAGTACTTC
many TRBD2 TRBJ2-1 TRBV3-1 CASSQGSGLAQNEQFF TGTGCCAGCAGCCAAGGGTCGGGACTAGCGCAAAATGAGCAGTTCTTC
- - TRBJ2-3 TRBV20-1 CSARDQNTDTQYF TGCAGTGCTAGAGACCAGAACACAGATACGCAGTATTTT
- - TRBJ2-1 TRBV2 CASSDTPVREQFF TGTGCCAGCAGTGATACCCCGGTTCGGGAGCAGTTCTTC
- TRBD2 TRBJ2-7 TRBV5-1 CASSRAGGPSSYEQYF TGCGCCAGCAGCCGAGCGGGAGGCCCTAGCTCCTACGAGCAGTACTTC
many - TRBJ1-1 TRBV28 CASSLEAEIYRDTEAFF TGTGCCAGCAGTTTGGAAGCGGAGATTTACCGTGACACTGAAGCTTTCTTT
few TRBD1 TRBJ1-2 TRBV7-9 CASSSRDREYDGYTF TGTGCCAGCAGCTCCCGGGACAGGGAATACGATGGCTACACCTTC
- TRBD2 TRBJ2-3 TRBV5-1 CASSLGDYRTTDTQYF TGCGCCAGCAGCCTGGGGGACTACCGAACCACAGATACGCAGTATTTT
few - TRBJ2-5 TRBV2 CASSEASGTPWETQYF TGTGCCAGCAGTGAAGCTAGCGGAACCCCGTGGGAGACCCAGTACTTC
few - TRBJ2-2 TRBV2 CASSDGELFF TGTGCCAGCAGCGACGGGGAGCTGTTTTTT
- - TRBJ2-5 TRBV6-2/TRBV6-3 CASSSRLGGWETQYF TGTGCCAGCAGTTCCCGGTTGGGGGGCTGGGAGACCCAGTACTTC
- TRBD2 TRBJ2-2 TRBV10-2 CASSEVGGRWGELFF TGCGCCAGCAGTGAGGTGGGAGGGAGATGGGGGGAGCTGTTTTTT